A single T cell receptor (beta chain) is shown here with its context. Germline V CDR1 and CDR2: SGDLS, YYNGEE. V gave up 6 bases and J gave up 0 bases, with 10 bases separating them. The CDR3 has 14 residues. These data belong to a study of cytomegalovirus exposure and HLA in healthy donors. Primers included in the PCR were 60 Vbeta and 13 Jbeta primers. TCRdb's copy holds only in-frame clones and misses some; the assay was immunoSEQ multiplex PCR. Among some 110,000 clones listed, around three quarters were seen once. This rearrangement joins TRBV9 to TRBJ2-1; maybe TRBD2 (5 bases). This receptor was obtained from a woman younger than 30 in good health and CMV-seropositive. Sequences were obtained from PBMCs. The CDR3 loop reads CASTTGTSYNEQFF. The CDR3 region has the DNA TGTGCCAGCACTACGGGAACCTCCTACAATGAGCAGTTCTTC.